This T cell receptor beta chain was identified during a study of OX40 agonist ivuxolimab in advanced cancers. Per the germline V gene, CDR1 is MNHEY and CDR2 is SVGAGI. The CDR3 contains 13 residues. Trimming removed 10 bases from V and 8 bases from J, with 17 bases in between. Libraries were prepared by immunoSEQ multiplex PCR; TCRdb keeps only in-frame clonotypes and omits some of them. In the table there are 40,000 to 50,000 clones, about 83% of which are singletons. The sequences come from CD4+ or CD8+ T cells sorted from blood, collected in a trial of the OX40 agonist ivuxolimab. V gene TRBV6-5 combines with J gene TRBJ1-4, with D tentatively TRBD1 (5 bases). The source of this sequence is an adult with an advanced solid tumor such as melanoma, head and neck, liver or kidney cancer. The CDR3 region is CAIAGTEKEKLFF. CDR3 DNA: TGTGCCATCGCCGGGACGGAGAAGGAAAAACTGTTTTTT.